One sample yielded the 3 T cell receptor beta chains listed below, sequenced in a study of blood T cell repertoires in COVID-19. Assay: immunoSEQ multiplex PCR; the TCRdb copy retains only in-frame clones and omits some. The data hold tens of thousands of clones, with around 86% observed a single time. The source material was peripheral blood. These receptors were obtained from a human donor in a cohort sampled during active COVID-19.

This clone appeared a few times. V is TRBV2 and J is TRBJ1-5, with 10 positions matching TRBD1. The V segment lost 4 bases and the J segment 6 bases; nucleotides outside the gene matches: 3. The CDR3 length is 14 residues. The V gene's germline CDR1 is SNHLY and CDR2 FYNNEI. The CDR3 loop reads CASSGQGAGQPQHF. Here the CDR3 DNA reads TGTGCCAGCAGTGGACAGGGGGCGGGTCAGCCCCAGCATTTT.

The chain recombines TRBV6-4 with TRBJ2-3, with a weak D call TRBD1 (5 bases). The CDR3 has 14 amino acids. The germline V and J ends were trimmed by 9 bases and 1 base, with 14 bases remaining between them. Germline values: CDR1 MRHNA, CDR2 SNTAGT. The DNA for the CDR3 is TGTGCCAGTCCAAGGGGTAGGTGCACAGATACGCAGTATTTT. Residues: CASPRGRCTDTQYF.

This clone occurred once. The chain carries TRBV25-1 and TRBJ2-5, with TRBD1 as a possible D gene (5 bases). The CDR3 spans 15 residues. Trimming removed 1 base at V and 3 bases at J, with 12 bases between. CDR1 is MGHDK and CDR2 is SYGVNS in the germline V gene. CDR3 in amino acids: CASSELSGHEETQYF. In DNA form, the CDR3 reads TGTGCCAGCAGTGAATTATCCGGACACGAAGAGACCCAGTACTTC.